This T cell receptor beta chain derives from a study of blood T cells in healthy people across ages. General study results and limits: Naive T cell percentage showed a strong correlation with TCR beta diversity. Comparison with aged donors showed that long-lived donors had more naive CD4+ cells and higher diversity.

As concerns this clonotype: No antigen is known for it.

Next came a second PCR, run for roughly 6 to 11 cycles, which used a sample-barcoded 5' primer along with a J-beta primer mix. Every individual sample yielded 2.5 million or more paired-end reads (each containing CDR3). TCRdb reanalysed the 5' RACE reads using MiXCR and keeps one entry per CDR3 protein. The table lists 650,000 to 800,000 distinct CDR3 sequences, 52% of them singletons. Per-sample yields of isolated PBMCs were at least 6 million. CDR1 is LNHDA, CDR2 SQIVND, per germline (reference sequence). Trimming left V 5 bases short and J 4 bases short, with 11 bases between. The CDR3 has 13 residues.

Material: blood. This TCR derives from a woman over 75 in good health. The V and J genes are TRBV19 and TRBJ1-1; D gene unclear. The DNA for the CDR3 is TGTGCCAGTAGTCCCGCCCAGCGCACTGAAGCTTTCTTT. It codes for CASSPAQRTEAFF. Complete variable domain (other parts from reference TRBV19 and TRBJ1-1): DGGITQSPKYLFRKEGQNVTLSCEQNLNHDAMYWYRQDPGQGLRLIYYSQIVNDFQKGDIAEGYSVSREKKESFPLTVTSAQKNPTAFYLCASSPAQRTEAFFGQGTRLTVV.